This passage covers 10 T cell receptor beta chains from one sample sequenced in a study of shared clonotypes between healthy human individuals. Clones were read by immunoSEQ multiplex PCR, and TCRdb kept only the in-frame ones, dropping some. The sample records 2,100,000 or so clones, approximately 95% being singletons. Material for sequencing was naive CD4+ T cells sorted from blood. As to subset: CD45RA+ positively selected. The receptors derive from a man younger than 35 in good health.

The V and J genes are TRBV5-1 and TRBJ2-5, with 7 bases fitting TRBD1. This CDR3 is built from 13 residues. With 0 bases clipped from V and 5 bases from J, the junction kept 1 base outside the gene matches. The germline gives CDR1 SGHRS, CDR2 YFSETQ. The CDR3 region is CASSLEQGETQYF. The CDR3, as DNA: TGCGCCAGCAGCTTGGAACAGGGGGAGACCCAGTACTTC. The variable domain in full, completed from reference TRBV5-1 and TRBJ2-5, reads KAGVTQTPRYLIKTRGQQVTLSCSPISGHRSVSWYQQTPGQGLQFLFEYFSETQRNKGNFPGRFSGRQFSNSRSEMNVSTLELGDSALYLCASSLEQGETQYFGPGTRLLVL.

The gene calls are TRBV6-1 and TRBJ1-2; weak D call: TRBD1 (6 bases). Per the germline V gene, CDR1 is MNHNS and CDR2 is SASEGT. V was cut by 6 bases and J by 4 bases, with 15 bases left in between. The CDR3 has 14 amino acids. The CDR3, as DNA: TGTGCCAGCAGCGTTACAGGGACCGGCTATGGCTACACCTTC. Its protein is CASSVTGTGYGYTF.

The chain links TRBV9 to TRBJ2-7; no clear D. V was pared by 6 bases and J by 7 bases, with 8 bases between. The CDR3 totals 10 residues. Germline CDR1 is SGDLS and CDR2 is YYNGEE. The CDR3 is CASIQWEQYF. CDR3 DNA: TGTGCCAGCATCCAGTGGGAGCAGTACTTC.

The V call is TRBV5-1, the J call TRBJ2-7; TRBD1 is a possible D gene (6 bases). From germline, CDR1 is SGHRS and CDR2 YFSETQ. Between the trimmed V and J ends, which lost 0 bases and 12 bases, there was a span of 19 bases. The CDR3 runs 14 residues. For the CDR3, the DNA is TGCGCCAGCAGCTTGGCCGGAGGACAGAGGTTTCGGTACTTC. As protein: CASSLAGGQRFRYF.

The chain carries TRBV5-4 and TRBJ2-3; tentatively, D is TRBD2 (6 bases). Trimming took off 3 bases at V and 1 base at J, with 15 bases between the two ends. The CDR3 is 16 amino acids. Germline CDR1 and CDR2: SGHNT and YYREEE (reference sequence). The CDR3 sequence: CASSSPGRDRTDTQYF. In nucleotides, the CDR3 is TGTGCCAGCAGCTCCCCTGGGCGGGACCGCACAGATACGCAGTATTTT.

The CDR3 DNA reads TGCGCCAGCAGCTCGGGGGGGCAGTCCCAAGAGACCCAGTACTTC. Amino acids: CASSSGGQSQETQYF. The rearrangement uses TRBV5-1 and TRBJ2-5; 8 bases are a match to TRBD2. This CDR3 spans 15 amino acids. Losses at the gene ends were 3 bases for V and 1 base for J; bases not matched to a gene: 5. Germline loops: CDR1 SGHRS, CDR2 YFSETQ. Full variable domain (outside the CDR3, taken from reference TRBV5-1 and TRBJ2-5): KAGVTQTPRYLIKTRGQQVTLSCSPISGHRSVSWYQQTPGQGLQFLFEYFSETQRNKGNFPGRFSGRQFSNSRSEMNVSTLELGDSALYLCASSSGGQSQETQYFGPGTRLLVL.

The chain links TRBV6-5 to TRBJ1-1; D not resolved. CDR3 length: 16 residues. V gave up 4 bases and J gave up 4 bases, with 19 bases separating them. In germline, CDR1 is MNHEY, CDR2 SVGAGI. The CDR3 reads CASSLLIGVGSTEAFF. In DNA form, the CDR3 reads TGTGCCAGCAGTTTGCTCATCGGGGTCGGATCCACTGAAGCTTTCTTT.

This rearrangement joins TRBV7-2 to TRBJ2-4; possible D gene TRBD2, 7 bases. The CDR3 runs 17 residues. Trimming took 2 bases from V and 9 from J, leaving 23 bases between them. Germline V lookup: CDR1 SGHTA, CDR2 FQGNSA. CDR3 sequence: CASSLLGGGGPTSIQYF. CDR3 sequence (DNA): TGTGCCAGCAGCTTATTAGGTGGCGGGGGCCCTACTAGCATTCAGTACTTC.

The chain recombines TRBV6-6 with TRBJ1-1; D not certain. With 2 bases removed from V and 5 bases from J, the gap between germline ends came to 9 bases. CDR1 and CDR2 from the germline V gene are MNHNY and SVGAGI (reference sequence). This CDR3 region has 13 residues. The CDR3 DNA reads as TGTGCCAGCAGTTACACTCGGGATACTGAAGCTTTCTTT. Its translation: CASSYTRDTEAFF.

CDR3 bases: TGTGCCAGTAGTATAGGGACATACCCCACAGATACGCAGTATTTT. It is translated as CASSIGTYPTDTQYF. The chain employs TRBV19 and TRBJ2-3, with a tentative D call TRBD1 (5 bases). CDR3 size: 15 residues. Looked up from germline, CDR1 is LNHDA and CDR2 is SQIVND (reference sequence). With 1 base removed from V and 2 bases from J, the gap between germline ends came to 10 bases.